This T cell receptor beta chain was sequenced for a study of T cell responses to AZD1222 COVID-19 vaccine. The assay was immunoSEQ multiplex PCR, and TCRdb's table has in-frame clones only and misses some. In the table there are about 83,000 clones, 80% to 90% of which are singletons. Study-wide findings and caveats: Donors were largely white British and mainly female; clonal diversity was possibly underestimated. The span of vaccine-associated CD4 TCRs extended across spike, with dominance at 160-218 and 743-854. The study identified only a handful of AZD1222 recipients as seropositive at baseline.

Pooling was applied to second doses at about 4 or about 12 weeks. On this clone itself: Antigen specificity is unknown.

The CDR3 runs 15 residues. Germline CDR1 and CDR2: MNHEY and SVGAGI. Trimming cost V 6 bases and J 0 bases, with 13 bases left between them. The chain is built from TRBV6-5 and TRBJ2-3, with no clear D. Sequences were derived from peripheral blood, sampled 28 days after the second AZD1222 dose. This clonotype was sampled from an adult who received the AZD1222 COVID-19 vaccine. The CDR3 region has the DNA TGTGCCAGCAGCTCACAAGGGTCTAGCACAGATACGCAGTATTTT. This codes for CASSSQGSSTDTQYF.